The 22 T cell receptor beta chains below all came from one sample that was sequenced in a study of blood T cell repertoires in COVID-19. Assay used: immunoSEQ multiplex PCR; TCRdb lists only in-frame clones, some missing. Seen here are 130,000 to 150,000 clones, over 70% observed once, and the top ten hold 3.5% to 4%. The sequenced material came from peripheral blood. Receptors were obtained from a man between 70 and 80 years old who had recovered from COVID-19.

The chain couples TRBV6-4 to TRBJ2-1; 8 bases match TRBD1. Germline V gene lookup returns CDR1 MRHNA and CDR2 SNTAGT. Trimming took 5 bases from V and 9 from J; bases not matched to a gene: 6. The CDR3 has 13 amino acids. The CDR3 DNA reads TGTGCCAGCAGTCCCCTGACAGGGGCTGAGCAGTTCTTC. Translated: CASSPLTGAEQFF.

The gene calls are TRBV18 and TRBJ2-7; 11 bases line up with TRBD1. CDR1 is KGHSH and CDR2 is LQKENI in the germline V gene. The CDR3 spans 13 residues. V lost 5 bases and J lost 5; bases outside the gene matches: 2. CDR3 amino acids: CASSVGQGDEQYF. The CDR3 coding sequence is TGTGCCAGCTCAGTGGGACAGGGGGACGAGCAGTACTTC.

This clone was counted a few times. The chain recombines TRBV18 with TRBJ1-1; 12 nucleotides match TRBD1. V shed 2 bases, J shed 4 bases, and the junction held 2 bases outside the gene matches. Per the germline V gene, CDR1 is KGHSH and CDR2 is LQKENI. The CDR3 sequence is 15 residues long. CDR3 sequence (DNA): TGTGCCAGCTCACCAGGGACAGGGGGCGTCACTGAAGCTTTCTTT. This codes for CASSPGTGGVTEAFF.

The chain recombines TRBV3-1 (or the pseudogene TRBV3-2) with TRBJ2-7, with 9 bases that match TRBD2. Germline values: CDR1 LGHDT, CDR2 YNNKEL (reference sequence). Trimming at V came to 1 base and at J to 6 bases, leaving 7 bases not matched to a gene. The CDR3 covers 15 residues. The CDR3 nucleotides are TGTGCCAGCAGCCAAGGTGGTAGCGGGAGAGGCGAGCAGTACTTC. It translates to CASSQGGSGRGEQYF.

This rearrangement joins TRBV10-2 to TRBJ2-7; 7 bases line up with TRBD1. V trimming: 8 bases; J trimming: 0 bases; junction bases outside the gene matches: 4. CDR1 and CDR2 from the germline V gene are WSHSY and SAAADI. The CDR3 has 13 residues. Here the CDR3 reads CASGTGDSYEQYF. For the CDR3, the DNA is TGCGCCAGCGGTACAGGGGACTCCTACGAGCAGTACTTC.

This clone was seen just once. The V and J genes are TRBV25-1 and TRBJ2-7; TRBD2 is a possible D gene (6 bases). Germline CDR1 and CDR2: MGHDK and SYGVNS. Trimming removed 3 bases at V and 0 bases at J, with 12 bases between. The CDR3 is made up of 15 amino acids. CDR3 amino acids: CASSDTGLLSYEQYF. The CDR3 nucleotides read TGTGCCAGCAGTGACACGGGACTCCTCTCCTACGAGCAGTACTTC.

The chain employs TRBV14 and TRBJ1-2; D gene uncertain. This CDR3 comprises 14 residues. The V gene lost 0 bases and the J gene lost 2 bases, with 7 bases spanning the gap. From germline, CDR1 is SGHDN and CDR2 FVKESK. CDR3 region: CASSQDSENYGYTF. In DNA, the CDR3 is TGTGCCAGCAGCCAAGATAGCGAAAACTATGGCTACACCTTC.

The V call is TRBV4-1, the J call TRBJ2-5, with D possibly matching TRBD1 (6 bases). Trimming stripped 4 bases from V and 4 bases from J, with 19 bases between. This CDR3 contains 16 residues. Germline-derived CDR1 and CDR2 are MGHRA and YSYEKL. The CDR3, as DNA: TGCGCCAGCAGCCGTTCTCCAGGGGATTGGGGAGAGACCCAGTACTTC. Translation: CASSRSPGDWGETQYF.

This clone has more than one count but fewer than ten. The chain has TRBV30 and TRBJ1-4, with D possibly being TRBD1 (5 bases). CDR3 length: 15 residues. Germline V gene lookup returns CDR1 GTSNPN and CDR2 SVGIG (reference sequence). V lost 4 bases, J lost 5 bases, and 17 bases lay in between. The CDR3 DNA is TGTGCCTGGACCCTTAGCGGGGGACGGAATGAAAAACTGTTTTTT. It is translated as CAWTLSGGRNEKLFF.

The chain recombines TRBV6-5 with TRBJ1-3; D is uncertain. This CDR3 is built from 14 residues. V was cut by 8 bases and J by 0 bases, with 11 bases left in between. CDR1 and CDR2 (germline): MNHEY, SVGAGI. This CDR3 reads CASLSVSSGNTIYF. In nucleotides, the CDR3 is TGTGCCAGCCTGAGTGTTAGCTCTGGAAACACCATATATTTT.

The chain employs TRBV7-9 and TRBJ2-5, with D uncertain. The CDR3 is made up of 13 amino acids. Germline V gene data show CDR1 as SEHNR and CDR2 as FQNEAQ (reference sequence). The germline V and J ends were trimmed by 0 bases and 1 base, with 3 bases remaining between them. CDR3 protein: CASSLAFQETQYF. DNA of the CDR3: TGTGCCAGCAGCTTAGCCTTCCAAGAGACCCAGTACTTC.

The rearrangement links TRBV5-1 to TRBJ2-7, with TRBD1 matching 8 bases. From germline, CDR1 is SGHRS and CDR2 YFSETQ. The CDR3 has 15 amino acids. V gave up 3 bases and J gave up 2 bases; unmatched junction bases: 7. The CDR3 loop is CASSSGTGGTYEQYF. The CDR3 DNA is TGCGCCAGCAGCTCCGGGACAGGTGGGACCTACGAGCAGTACTTC.

CDR3 DNA: TGCGCCAGCTCGGGACAGGGGTCCTACGAGCAGTACTTC. This encodes CASSGQGSYEQYF. The J gene is TRBJ2-7, the V gene TRBV10-2, with 10 nucleotides matching TRBD1. Per germline, CDR1 WSHSY and CDR2 SAAADI. CDR3 length equals 13 residues. J lost 1 base, V lost 8 bases, and 2 bases had no gene match.

This chain connects TRBV3-1 (or the pseudogene TRBV3-2) to TRBJ1-1; the match to TRBD1 covers 7 bases. The CDR3 has 14 residues. With 6 bases clipped from V and 4 bases from J, the junction kept 8 bases outside the gene matches. The germline V gene encodes CDR1 LGHDT and CDR2 YNNKEL (reference sequence). CDR3 region: CASSPLTGSTEAFF. CDR3 sequence (DNA): TGTGCCAGCAGTCCCCTGACAGGGAGCACTGAAGCTTTCTTT.

The CDR3, as DNA: TGCGCCAGCAGCGGGGGGTTGCCGCGCACTGAAGCTTTCTTT. This sequence encodes CASSGGLPRTEAFF. The chain is built from TRBV5-1 and TRBJ1-1; TRBD1 might be the D (5 bases). Germline CDR1 and CDR2: SGHRS and YFSETQ. Trimming removed 4 bases at V and 4 bases at J, with 14 bases between. The CDR3 runs to 14 residues.

The rearrangement links TRBV2 to TRBJ2-7; D is possibly TRBD2 (5 bases). Trimming pared 4 bases from V and 5 bases from J, leaving 12 bases between. The CDR3 spans 13 residues. Germline CDR1 SNHLY, CDR2 FYNNEI. CDR3 coding DNA: TGTGCCAGCAGTGCGGTCGAGGGCAACGAGCAGTACTTC. Amino acids: CASSAVEGNEQYF.

The V gene is TRBV7-2, the J gene TRBJ2-1, with 13 bases that match TRBD2. CDR1 SGHTA and CDR2 FQGNSA come from the germline V gene. The CDR3 has 19 amino acids. V lost 5 bases, J lost 2 bases, and 12 bases stayed unmatched. CDR3 nucleotide sequence: TGTGCCAGCAGCCCCCCCCCAGGACTAGCGGGAGTAGCCTACAATGAGCAGTTCTTC. This encodes CASSPPPGLAGVAYNEQFF.

The chain combines TRBV4-3 with TRBJ2-1, with D possibly being TRBD2 (7 bases). Germline V gene lookup returns CDR1 LGHNA and CDR2 YSLEER. The V and J ends lost 4 bases and 6 bases respectively, with 19 bases between them. The CDR3 covers 16 residues. The CDR3: CASSLGYRGAFNEQFF. In DNA, the CDR3 is TGCGCCAGCAGCCTAGGCTACCGGGGGGCCTTCAATGAGCAGTTCTTC.

The rearrangement links TRBV7-9 to TRBJ1-4; D possibly corresponds to TRBD1 (6 bases). The CDR3 spans 14 residues. The ends were cut back, 3 bases at V and 4 bases at J, with 9 bases in the middle. The germline CDR1 and CDR2 sequences are SEHNR and FQNEAQ (reference sequence). CDR3 protein: CASSLDRVNEKLFF. The CDR3 bases are TGTGCCAGCAGCTTGGACAGAGTTAATGAAAAACTGTTTTTT.

V is TRBV11-2 and J is TRBJ1-2; D is possibly TRBD1 (6 bases). Trimming cost V 5 bases and J 3 bases, with 13 bases left between them. CDR1 is SGHAT and CDR2 is FQNNGV in the germline V gene. The CDR3 is 14 amino acids. CDR3 in DNA: TGTGCCAGCAGCGCCCAACAGGGTTACTATGGCTACACCTTC. This sequence encodes CASSAQQGYYGYTF.

In DNA form, the CDR3 reads TGTGCCAGCAGTGACTTCTGGACTAGCGGGTCTTACTACGAGCAGTACTTC. As protein: CASSDFWTSGSYYEQYF. This chain uses TRBV6-4 with TRBJ2-7; 11 bases match TRBD2. This CDR3 region has 17 residues. Germline CDR1 and CDR2: MRHNA and SNTAGT. Trimming took 1 base from V and 3 from J; bases not matched to a gene: 8.

V gene TRBV29-1 combines with J gene TRBJ1-2, with a tentative D call TRBD1 (6 bases). Germline V lookup: CDR1 SQVTM, CDR2 ANQGSEA. The CDR3 extends over 15 amino acids. Trimming removed 7 bases from V and 1 base from J, with 19 bases in between. This chain's CDR3 is CSAVSPQGINYGYTF. As DNA, the CDR3 is TGCAGCGCCGTTTCCCCTCAGGGGATTAACTATGGCTACACCTTC.